The clone carrying this T cell receptor (beta chain) was counted only a few times. This entry is derived from a study of control samples from healthy donors and cancer patients. Clones were sequenced by immunoSEQ multiplex PCR, and TCRdb holds only the in-frame ones, with some missing. The repertoire holds over 200,000 clones, with roughly four fifths as singletons. The sequence was collected from a woman in her sixties or seventies with lung cancer. Sequences were obtained from PBMCs.

CDR3 sequence (DNA): TGTGCCACCAGGGGGCCACTCCCGACAGATACGCAGTATTTT. Translation gives CATRGPLPTDTQYF. The chain links TRBV24-1 to TRBJ2-3; the D gene is possibly TRBD1 (5 bases). V was shortened by 7 bases and J by 3 bases, with 13 bases between the two germline ends. This CDR3 spans 14 amino acids. Germline V gene sequence: CDR1 KGHDR, CDR2 SFDVKD.